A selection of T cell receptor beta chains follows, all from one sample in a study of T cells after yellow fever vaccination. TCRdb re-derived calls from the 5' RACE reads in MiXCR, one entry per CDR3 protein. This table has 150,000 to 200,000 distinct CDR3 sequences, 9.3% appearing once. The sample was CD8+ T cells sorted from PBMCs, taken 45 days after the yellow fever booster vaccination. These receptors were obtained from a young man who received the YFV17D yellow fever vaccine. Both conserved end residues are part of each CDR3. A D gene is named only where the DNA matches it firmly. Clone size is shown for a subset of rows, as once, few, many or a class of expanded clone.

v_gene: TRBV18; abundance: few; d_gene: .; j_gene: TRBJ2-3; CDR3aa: CASSLTRYDTQYF; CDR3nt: TGTGCCAGCTCACTCACTAGATATGATACGCAGTATTTT
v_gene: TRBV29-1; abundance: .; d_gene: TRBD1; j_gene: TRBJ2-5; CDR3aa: CSVCPPTGIETQYF; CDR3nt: TGCAGCGTTTGTCCACCGACAGGGATAGAGACCCAGTACTTC
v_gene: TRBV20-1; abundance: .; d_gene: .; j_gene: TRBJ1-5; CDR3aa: CSAREESSSNQPQHF; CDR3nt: TGCAGTGCTAGGGAGGAGTCCTCTAGCAATCAGCCCCAGCATTTT
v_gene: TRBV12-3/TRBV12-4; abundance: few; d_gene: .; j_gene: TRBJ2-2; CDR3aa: CASSYTTGELFF; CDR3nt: TGTGCCAGCAGTTATACCACCGGGGAGCTGTTTTTT
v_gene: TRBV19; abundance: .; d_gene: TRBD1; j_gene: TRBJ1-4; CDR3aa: CASSGQAYATNEKLFF; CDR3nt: TGTGCCAGTAGTGGACAGGCCTATGCAACTAATGAAAAACTGTTTTTT
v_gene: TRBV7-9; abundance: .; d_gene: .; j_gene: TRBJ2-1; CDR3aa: CASSLGGFGQFF; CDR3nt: TGTGCCAGCAGCTTAGGGGGGTTCGGGCAGTTCTTC
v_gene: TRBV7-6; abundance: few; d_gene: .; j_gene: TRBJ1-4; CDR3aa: CASSLDSFNEKLFF; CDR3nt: TGTGCCAGCAGCCTCGACAGCTTTAATGAAAAACTGTTTTTT
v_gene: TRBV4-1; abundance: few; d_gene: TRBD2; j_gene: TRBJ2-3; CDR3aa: CASSQDFLAGSITDTQYF; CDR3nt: TGCGCCAGCAGCCAAGATTTCCTAGCGGGGTCAATCACAGATACGCAGTATTTT
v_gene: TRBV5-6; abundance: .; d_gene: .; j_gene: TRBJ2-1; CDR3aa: CASSFGQAYNEQFF; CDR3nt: TGTGCCAGCAGCTTCGGACAAGCCTACAATGAGCAGTTCTTC
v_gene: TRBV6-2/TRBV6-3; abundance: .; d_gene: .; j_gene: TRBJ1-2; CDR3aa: CASSPSRDGSGGYTF; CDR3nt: TGTGCCAGCAGCCCCTCCCGGGACGGAAGCGGTGGCTACACCTTC
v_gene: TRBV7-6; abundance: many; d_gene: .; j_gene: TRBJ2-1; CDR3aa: CASSLDSGINEQFF; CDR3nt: TGTGCCAGCAGCCTCGATAGCGGTATAAATGAGCAGTTCTTC
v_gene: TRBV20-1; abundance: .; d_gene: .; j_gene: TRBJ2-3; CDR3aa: CSADDGAGDTQYF; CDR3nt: TGCAGTGCAGATGACGGGGCCGGAGATACGCAGTATTTT